Shown below are 29 T cell receptor beta chains from a single sample sequenced in a study of vaccination and CD4 T cells after COVID-19. Cultured CD4+ T cells had their DNA profiled by the Oncomine TCR Beta short-read assay. TCRdb independently ran MiXCR on the PCR reads; one entry per CDR3 protein. Among some 3,000 distinct CDR3 sequences listed, less than 40% were seen once. Treatment of the sample: approximately 10-day PBMC culture with coronavirus spike peptide pools or control peptides (ViraFEST assay). No antigen is known for these receptors. Source material: CD4+ T cells from blood, cultured in vitro. These receptors originate from a human donor who had recovered from COVID-19.

The sample holds a few counts of this clonotype. The rearrangement joins TRBV30 to TRBJ1-1; D ambiguous. The length of the CDR3 is 13 residues. Per the germline V gene, CDR1 is GTSNPN and CDR2 is SVGIG (reference sequence). V gave up 4 bases and J gave up 2 bases, with 11 bases separating them. The CDR3, as DNA: TGTGCCTGGAAAAACGACGGTAACACTGAAGCTTTCTTT. Translation: CAWKNDGNTEAFF.

V and J are TRBV19 and TRBJ1-5, with D maybe TRBD1 (5 bases). The CDR3 totals 17 residues. Between the trimmed V and J ends, which lost 5 bases and 0 bases, there was a span of 17 bases. Germline V lookup: CDR1 LNHDA, CDR2 SQIVND (reference sequence). The CDR3 sequence: CASSPQMGVYSNQPQHF. The CDR3 nucleotides read TGTGCCAGTAGTCCGCAGATGGGGGTTTATAGCAATCAGCCCCAGCATTTT.

DNA of the CDR3: TGTGCCTGGAGTTTGGTCGGAGAATCCTACGAGCAGTACTTC. Its protein product is CAWSLVGESYEQYF. This chain uses TRBV30 with TRBJ2-7; D is undetermined. The CDR3 is 14 residues long. Germline V gene sequence: CDR1 GTSNPN, CDR2 SVGIG (reference sequence). V was trimmed by 2 bases and J by 1 base, leaving 12 bases between them.

This chain connects TRBV6-1 to TRBJ1-1, with unresolved D. The CDR3 spans 14 residues. CDR1 MNHNS and CDR2 SASEGT come from the germline V gene. V was clipped by 7 bases and J by 9 bases, with 21 bases between them. The CDR3 is CASTQAGEYSQAFF. DNA of the CDR3: TGTGCCAGCACCCAGGCCGGGGAGTATTCTCAAGCTTTCTTT.

This clonotype is hyperexpanded within its sample. The gene calls are TRBV7-2 and TRBJ1-2; D remains unclear. The CDR3 length is 14 residues. V shed 5 bases and J shed 5 bases, with 15 bases lying between them. Germline values: CDR1 SGHTA, CDR2 FQGNSA. The CDR3 sequence: CASSPTTVKYGYTF. The DNA for the CDR3 is TGTGCCAGCAGCCCCACTACGGTGAAATATGGCTACACCTTC.

Judged by abundance, this clonotype is medium-sized (0.01 to 0.1%). The chain recombines TRBV29-1 with TRBJ2-2; 8 bases line up with TRBD1. Trimming took 6 bases from V and 2 from J; bases not matched to a gene: 8. This CDR3 comprises 15 residues. Germline CDR1 reads SQVTM; CDR2 reads ANQGSEA. CDR3 nucleotide sequence: TGCAGCGTGAAAACCGGGACAGGTAACACCGGGGAGCTGTTTTTT. Its translation: CSVKTGTGNTGELFF.

V gene TRBV5-1 combines with J gene TRBJ1-6, with 8 bases matching TRBD1. The V and J ends lost 4 bases and 7 bases, in that order; junction bases with no gene match: 7. The CDR3 length is 15 residues. Per germline, CDR1 SGHRS and CDR2 YFSETQ. The CDR3 region is CASSLGDRNNSPLHF. DNA for the CDR3: TGCGCCAGCAGCCTAGGGGACAGGAACAATTCACCCCTCCACTTT.

This clonotype occurred a few times. The rearrangement links TRBV7-9 to TRBJ2-7; D is possibly TRBD1 or TRBD2 (5 bases each). Trimming removed 4 bases from V and 3 bases from J, with 16 bases in between. The CDR3 runs 15 residues. Germline CDR1 is SEHNR and CDR2 is FQNEAQ (reference sequence). CDR3 amino acids: CASSWDLRGDYEQYF. The CDR3, as DNA: TGTGCCAGCAGCTGGGACCTACGAGGGGACTACGAGCAGTACTTC.

The chain is built from TRBV10-3 and TRBJ1-5; TRBD1 aligns across 7 bases. The CDR3 is 16 amino acids. Germline V gene lookup returns CDR1 ENHRY and CDR2 SYGVKD. Unmatched junction bases numbered 5, after V lost 0 bases and J lost 3 bases. The CDR3 region is CAISESRDRDNQPQHF. The CDR3 nucleotides read TGTGCCATCAGTGAGTCGCGAGACAGGGACAATCAGCCCCAGCATTTT.

The chain carries TRBV21-1 and TRBJ1-1; TRBD1, the D gene given by the table, was not confirmed from the DNA. TRBV21-1 is recorded as a pseudogene. This CDR3 has 16 residues. The CDR3, as DNA: TGTGCCCCGACCAGAGGTGGACAGGGGGGATCGTTAGGGGCTTTCTTT. Encoded protein: CAPTRGGQGGSLGAFF.

By sample fraction, this clonotype is large. This chain uses TRBV6-5 with TRBJ1-5; possibly TRBD1 for D (6 bases). The germline V gene has CDR1 MNHEY and CDR2 SVGAGI. The CDR3 loop spans 18 amino acids. The germline V and J ends were trimmed by 2 bases and 10 bases, with 27 bases remaining between them. CDR3 sequence (DNA): TGTGCCAGCAGTTACCCGGAACATATCCAGGGGTCTCCGCTACCCCAGCATTTT. This gives the protein CASSYPEHIQGSPLPQHF.

The chain joins TRBV6-1 to TRBJ2-5; 8 nucleotides align to TRBD2. Germline CDR1 and CDR2: MNHNS and SASEGT. The trim removed 0 bases at V and 2 bases at J, leaving 8 bases unmatched. The CDR3 runs to 17 residues. DNA for the CDR3: TGTGCCAGCAGTGAAGCGAGACTAGCGATAGTTCAAGAGACCCAGTACTTC. Residues: CASSEARLAIVQETQYF.

This clonotype was detected a few times. V usage is TRBV28 and J usage is TRBJ2-5, with TRBD2 matching 10 bases. CDR3 length: 15 residues. Germline assignment: CDR1 MDHEN and CDR2 SYDVKM. V gave up 3 bases and J gave up 3 bases; unmatched junction bases: 4. CDR3 sequence (DNA): TGTGCCAGCAGTTTGGCCAGCGGGGGGGAAGAGACCCAGTACTTC. Protein sequence: CASSLASGGEETQYF.

The V call is TRBV5-1, the J call TRBJ1-1; D possibly corresponds to TRBD1 (5 bases). The germline CDR1 and CDR2 sequences are SGHRS and YFSETQ. The CDR3 contains 15 residues. The V and J ends lost 0 bases and 0 bases respectively, with 9 bases between them. The DNA for the CDR3 is TGCGCCAGCAGCTTGGACCGGGGGTTGAACACTGAAGCTTTCTTT. It codes for CASSLDRGLNTEAFF.

Within the sample, this clonotype is medium-sized. The DNA of the CDR3 is TGTGCCACCAGCAGCAAAGGTTCCAATCAGCCCCAGCATTTT. Its translation is CATSSKGSNQPQHF. The chain links TRBV15 to TRBJ1-5, with no clear D. V lost 3 bases and J lost 3, with 9 bases in between. The CDR3 is 14 residues long. CDR1 LNHNV and CDR2 YYDKDF come from the germline V gene (reference sequence).

This sequence joins TRBV7-9 and TRBJ1-2, with TRBD1 as a possible D gene (6 bases). There are 13 residues in the CDR3. In germline, CDR1 is SEHNR, CDR2 FQNEAQ (reference sequence). Trimming removed 6 bases at V and 4 bases at J, with 12 bases between. CDR3 DNA: TGTGCCAGCAGTTCAACAGGGACCTATGGCTACACCTTC. It translates to CASSSTGTYGYTF.

This clonotype was observed a handful of times. CDR3 region: CASSSGLALITDTQYF. Written as DNA, the CDR3 is TGCGCCAGCAGCAGCGGACTAGCGCTCATCACAGATACGCAGTATTTT. The chain uses TRBV5-1 and TRBJ2-3; 9 bases map to TRBD2. This CDR3 spans 16 amino acids. V lost 4 bases and J lost 2; bases outside the gene matches: 8. Germline CDR1 SGHRS, CDR2 YFSETQ.

The chain links TRBV11-2 to TRBJ1-1, with 8 bases lining up with TRBD1. V was pared by 3 bases and J by 9 bases, with 3 bases of the junction left unmatched. The CDR3 loop spans 12 amino acids. Looked up from germline, CDR1 is SGHAT and CDR2 is FQNNGV. This CDR3 reads CASSLTGVQAFF. The CDR3 DNA reads as TGTGCCAGCAGCTTGACAGGGGTTCAAGCTTTCTTT. The full variable domain, its missing parts supplied by reference TRBV11-2 and TRBJ1-1, is EAGVAQSPRYKIIEKRQSVAFWCNPISGHATLYWYQQILGQGPKLLIQFQNNGVVDDSQLPKDRFSAERLKGVDSTLKIQPAKLEDSAVYLCASSLTGVQAFFGQGTRLTVV.

This clonotype is medium-sized. The chain combines TRBV11-3 with TRBJ1-6, with D tentatively TRBD1 (5 bases). Germline V gene data show CDR1 as SGHNT and CDR2 as YENEEA. There are 13 residues in the CDR3. The V end was cut by 5 bases, the J end by 8 bases, with 10 bases between. The CDR3 DNA sequence: TGTGCCAGCAGCGCGGAAGGGGATTCACCCCTCCACTTT. Protein sequence: CASSAEGDSPLHF.

This clonotype was seen a handful of times. The V and J genes are TRBV23-1 and TRBJ1-5; 9 bases map to TRBD1. TRBV23-1 is an open reading frame whose function is uncertain. V lost 6 bases, J lost 0 bases, and 18 bases stayed unmatched. The CDR3 is 20 residues long. CDR3 nucleotides: TGCGCCAGCAGCACAGGGGGCCGCCAACCCACGGATTTTAGCAATCAGCCCCAGCATTTT. It translates to CASSTGGRQPTDFSNQPQHF.

This clonotype was seen a handful of times. The chain links TRBV7-8 to TRBJ1-2; no reliable D call. CDR1 SGHVS and CDR2 FQNEAQ come from the germline V gene. The CDR3 sequence is 11 residues long. The V end was cut by 4 bases, the J end by 10 bases, with 10 bases between. The CDR3 DNA sequence: TGTGCCAGCAGCTCGACATCTGTCTACACCTTC. This encodes CASSSTSVYTF.

J is TRBJ1-4 and V is TRBV30; TRBD1 aligns across 9 bases. V dropped 4 bases and J dropped 8; count of bases not matched to a gene: 11. There are 15 residues in the CDR3. Germline assignment: CDR1 GTSNPN and CDR2 SVGIG (reference sequence). The CDR3 DNA reads TGTGCCTGGACGCCGGGACAGGGAATAGGAGAAAAACTGTTTTTT. It encodes CAWTPGQGIGEKLFF.

The chain recombines TRBV2 with TRBJ2-5; the match to TRBD2 covers 8 bases. The CDR3 has 13 residues. J lost 7 bases, V lost 7 bases, and 8 bases had no gene match. In germline, CDR1 is SNHLY, CDR2 FYNNEI. CDR3 nucleotides: TGTGCCAGCATTATTAGCGGGGCCGGGACCCAGTACTTC. This encodes CASIISGAGTQYF.

The chain uses TRBV20-1 and TRBJ2-7; 7 positions match TRBD2. Germline V lookup: CDR1 DFQATT, CDR2 SNEGSKA (reference sequence). Trimming took 5 bases from V and 2 from J; bases not matched to a gene: 12. This CDR3 comprises 15 residues. The CDR3 protein is CSAGPIRGEPYEQYF. CDR3 nucleotides: TGCAGTGCTGGACCTATACGGGGGGAGCCCTACGAGCAGTACTTC.

This clonotype was seen only a few times. V is TRBV3-1 and J is TRBJ1-4; D is unclear. The V and J ends lost 1 base and 8 bases respectively, with 5 bases between them. CDR1 and CDR2 (germline): LGHDT, YNNKEL (reference sequence). The CDR3 covers 12 residues. This CDR3 is CASSQVDEKLFF. The CDR3 DNA reads as TGTGCCAGCAGCCAAGTGGACGAAAAACTGTTTTTT.

The sample holds a few counts of this clonotype. The V gene is TRBV5-1, the J gene TRBJ2-3; D uncertain. Germline CDR1 reads SGHRS; CDR2 reads YFSETQ. This CDR3 is 15 amino acids long. V was cut by 0 bases and J by 6 bases, with 14 bases left in between. DNA of the CDR3: TGCGCCAGCAGCTTGGAAGGCACGGCGGTGGATACGCAGTATTTT. Protein product: CASSLEGTAVDTQYF.

The chain couples TRBV6-1 to TRBJ1-2; D remains ambiguous. The CDR3 consists of 13 residues. V lost 10 bases, J lost 4 bases, and 16 bases lay in between. Germline V gene lookup returns CDR1 MNHNS and CDR2 SASEGT. The CDR3 is CATQRFMGYGYTF. The CDR3, as DNA: TGTGCCACCCAAAGGTTCATGGGCTATGGCTACACCTTC.

This clonotype has a handful of counts. V is TRBV21-1 and J is TRBJ2-1; TRBD1, as called in the table, went unchecked against the DNA. TRBV21-1 is designated a pseudogene. This CDR3 has 15 amino acids. CDR3 in amino acids: CASSKGDNSYNEQFF. The CDR3 DNA reads TGTGCCAGCAGCAAAGGGGACAACTCCTACAATGAGCAGTTCTTC.

The CDR3 DNA is TGCAGTCGCCTAGGACCTCTCACAGATACGCAGTATTTT. Amino acid sequence: CSRLGPLTDTQYF. The chain combines TRBV20-1 with TRBJ2-3; no firm D call. V was cut by 8 bases and J by 2 bases, with 14 bases left in between. CDR1 is DFQATT and CDR2 is SNEGSKA in the germline V gene (reference sequence). The CDR3 spans 13 residues.